The T cell receptor (beta chain) described here comes from a study of shared clonotypes between healthy human individuals. Notes on the study in general: Genetic and exposure-history diversity was limited by the small donor number. Some naive CD4 clonotypes, 4% to 6%, turned up in common across a few donors.

In regard to this clone: The target antigen is unknown.

V was pared by 5 bases and J by 5 bases, with 6 bases of the junction left unmatched. CDR1 and CDR2 from the germline V gene are SGHAT and FQNNGV. This CDR3 contains 15 residues. Recent acute infections and vaccinations were absent in the healthy HIV-negative adult donors. Sorted subsets were amplified in replicate PCRs using about 200 ng DNA, 30,000 to 35,000 T cell genomes. TCRdb keeps only in-frame clones here, not all; method: immunoSEQ multiplex PCR. Among 1,500,000 or so clones listed, 98% to 99% were seen once. Sequenced input: naive CD4+ T cells sorted from blood. Subset here: CD45RA+ positively selected. This chain links TRBV11-2 with TRBJ2-5; 12 positions agree with TRBD2. This sequence originates from a man younger than 40 in good health. CDR3 nucleotides: TGTGCCAGCAGCGTGACTAGCGGGAGTGGGGAGACCCAGTACTTC. It codes for CASSVTSGSGETQYF.